By share, the clone carrying this T cell receptor (beta chain) counts as medium-sized. What it binds is unknown. These data are taken from a study of vaccination and CD4 T cells after COVID-19. Study in general: Convalescent cases consisted of six males and four females, of whom two were Hispanic. Median time from second vaccine dose to sampling was approximately 74 days (14 to 241). Cultures that served as controls received a CEFX pool, an HIV-1 Nef pool, or no peptide.

Sequence data for DNA of cultured CD4+ T cells were generated by the Oncomine TCR Beta short-read assay. TCRdb used MiXCR to reprocess the PCR reads, holding one entry per CDR3 protein. The table lists some 7,000 distinct CDR3 sequences, about 29% of them singletons. Treatment denoted: approximately nine-day PBMC culture with coronavirus spike peptide pools or control peptides (ViraFEST assay). The unexposed donor's CD4+ T cells were collected before the COVID-19 pandemic (2011-2018). The CDR3 covers 15 residues. V lost 1 base and J lost 4; bases outside the gene matches: 9. The germline gives CDR1 DFQATT, CDR2 SNEGSKA (reference sequence). Study-wide points: Convalescent participants were relatively few, and none had early post-infection timepoints studied.

The sample comprised CD4+ T cells from blood, cultured in vitro. This TCR was recovered from a human donor in good health. The rearrangement joins TRBV20-1 to TRBJ2-5; 7 positions agree with TRBD2. In nucleotides, the CDR3 is TGCAGTGCTAGAGGCCGGCTACTAGCGAGAGAGACCCAGTACTTC. Its protein is CSARGRLLARETQYF.